These 24 T cell receptor beta chains were sequenced from one sample in a study of response to subunit inactivated influenza vaccine (dated by TCRdb to the late 2010s). Library prep was done by RT-PCR. TCRdb names Illumina HiSeq 2500 as the instrument used. TCRdb handled the public reads itself, with Q25 trimming in fastp and clone calling in MiXCR, and kept productive beta chains. Merged by CDR3 protein, the rows form single entries marked with the most common genes and DNA. Within this sample are approximately 730,000 distinct CDR3 sequences, with more than 11% of them counted one time only. Together, the top ten hold less than 9% of the sample. This material consisted of PBMCs from blood, taken around 14 days before vaccination. These receptors all come from a man aged 50 or older who received an inactivated influenza vaccine. Donor details come from another sample of the same person, matched by shared clones.

The chain combines TRBV20-1 with TRBJ2-1; a possible D gene is TRBD1 (5 bases). This CDR3 spans 11 amino acids. The germline CDR1 and CDR2 sequences are DFQATT and SNEGSKA (reference sequence). Trimming cost V 6 bases and J 6 bases, with 9 bases left between them. The CDR3 sequence is CSALGLNEQFF. The CDR3 DNA follows: TGCAGTGCCCTGGGGCTCAATGAGCAGTTCTTC.

The genes are TRBV5-6 and TRBJ2-1, with D tentatively TRBD2 (6 bases). Germline loops: CDR1 SGHDT, CDR2 YYEEEE. V dropped 0 bases and J dropped 5 bases, with 9 bases sitting between them. This CDR3 contains 14 residues. The CDR3 DNA reads as TGTGCCAGCAGCTTGGTGGGCGGGAACAATGAGCAGTTCTTC. Translation: CASSLVGGNNEQFF.

This clonotype appeared a few times. This chain links TRBV20-1 with TRBJ2-2, with D unclear. The V end lost 2 bases, the J end lost 4 bases, and 8 bases lay between the germline ends. The CDR3 consists of 13 residues. CDR1 DFQATT and CDR2 SNEGSKA come from the germline V gene (reference sequence). CDR3 amino acids: CSARLFTTGELFF. In nucleotides, the CDR3 is TGCAGTGCTAGATTGTTTACCACCGGGGAGCTGTTTTTT.

The chain has TRBV21-1 and TRBJ2-7; whether TRBD1, the table's D call, matches the DNA was not checked. TRBV21-1 is a documented pseudogene. The CDR3 extends over 12 amino acids. CDR3: CAPRDRVNEQYF. In DNA form, the CDR3 reads TGTGCCCCACGGGACAGGGTAAACGAGCAGTACTTC.

By sample share, this clonotype is medium-sized. The chain uses TRBV29-1 and TRBJ2-5; D possibly uses TRBD1 or TRBD2 (5 bases each). The CDR3 runs 12 residues. Germline V gives CDR1 SQVTM, CDR2 ANQGSEA. Trimming shortened V by 3 bases and J by 6 bases, and 11 bases separated the two germline ends. This chain's CDR3 is CSVEGDRQTQYF. CDR3 sequence (DNA): TGCAGCGTTGAGGGGGATAGGCAGACCCAGTACTTC.

The chain links TRBV20-1 to TRBJ1-2, with 9 bases matching TRBD1. This CDR3 comprises 14 residues. Germline V CDR1 and CDR2: DFQATT, SNEGSKA (reference sequence). With 3 bases clipped from V and 14 bases from J, the junction kept 16 bases outside the gene matches. In DNA, the CDR3 is TGCAGTGCTAGCGCACAGGGGGCCTATGCGGGCTTAACCTTC. This translates into CSASAQGAYAGLTF.

V usage is TRBV21-1 and J usage is TRBJ1-2; the table's D call, TRBD1, has no DNA check behind it. TRBV21-1 is a listed pseudogene. The CDR3 is made up of 12 amino acids. The CDR3 sequence: CASIRPGHSATF. The CDR3 nucleotides are TGTGCCAGCATTCGGCCGGGACACTCGGCCACCTTC.

This clonotype is a singleton in its sample. The final CDR3 position lacks the conserved phenylalanine or tryptophan, pointing to a likely read error. The rearrangement joins TRBV27 to TRBJ2-7; D possibly matches TRBD1 or TRBD2 (5 bases each). The V end was cut by 8 bases, the J end by 7 bases, with 18 bases between. Per the germline V gene, CDR1 is MNHEY and CDR2 is SMNVEV (reference sequence). This CDR3 has 13 amino acids. CDR3: CASRGSGAKEQYL. The CDR3 DNA is TGTGCCAGCCGCGGGTCCGGGGCGAAGGAGCAGTACTTA.

Concerning this clonotype: Germline and junction disagree at one end, which may indicate a read error. The chain has TRBV12-3 or TRBV12-4 and TRBJ2-5; possible D gene TRBD2, 5 bases. The CDR3 runs 18 residues. The CDR3 sequence: CTSSLYQDGEPYQETQYF. The CDR3 nucleotides read TGTACCAGCAGTTTATATCAGGACGGGGAACCTTACCAAGAGACCCAGTACTTC.

The rearrangement uses TRBV14 and TRBJ1-4; D is unclear. Germline CDR1 SGHDN, CDR2 FVKESK. The CDR3 sequence is 13 residues long. Trimming removed 8 bases from V and 4 bases from J, with 11 bases in between. The CDR3 loop reads CASQRWYNEKLFF. For the CDR3, the DNA is TGTGCCAGCCAGAGATGGTATAATGAAAAACTGTTTTTT.

This clonotype appeared many times. The genes are TRBV5-6 and TRBJ2-7; possibly TRBD1 for D (6 bases). V gave up 4 bases and J gave up 6 bases, with 8 bases separating them. The CDR3 spans 11 residues. Germline CDR1 SGHDT, CDR2 YYEEEE. CDR3 DNA sequence: TGTGCCAGCAGCAAGGACAGCGAGCAGTACTTC. It translates to CASSKDSEQYF.

This clonotype was counted a few times. This chain links TRBV7-2 with TRBJ2-1, with a possible D match to TRBD1 (5 bases). The CDR3 is 17 amino acids. Germline V CDR1 and CDR2: SGHTA, FQGNSA. Trimming shortened V by 5 bases and J by 0 bases, and 17 bases separated the two germline ends. The CDR3 spells CASSVLWGPSSYNEQFF. The CDR3 region has the DNA TGTGCCAGCAGCGTACTCTGGGGCCCGAGCTCCTACAATGAGCAGTTCTTC.

The chain joins TRBV12-3 or TRBV12-4 to TRBJ2-7; tentative D call: TRBD2 (5 bases). CDR3 length: 13 amino acids. V was cut by 2 bases and J by 5 bases, with 10 bases left in between. CDR3 residues: CASSLLSGNEQYF. The CDR3, as DNA: TGTGCCAGCAGTTTATTGTCGGGGAACGAGCAGTACTTC.

This clonotype has just a few counts. The V call is TRBV7-2, the J call TRBJ2-3; D call uncertain. V lost 6 bases to trimming and J lost 6 bases, with 7 bases between them. Germline lookup yields CDR1 SGHTA and CDR2 FQGNSA. The CDR3 runs to 11 residues. The CDR3 loop reads CASRTVDTQYF. CDR3 DNA sequence: TGTGCCAGCAGGACTGTCGATACGCAGTATTTT. The whole variable domain, filled in from reference TRBV7-2 and TRBJ2-3, reads GAGVSQSPSNKVTEKGKDVELRCDPISGHTALYWYRQSLGQGLEFLIYFQGNSAPDKSGLPSDRFSAERTGGSVSTLTIQRTQQEDSAVYLCASRTVDTQYFGPGTRLTVL.

The J gene is TRBJ2-7, the V gene TRBV5-1; D gene ambiguous. V lost 4 bases to trimming and J lost 5 bases, with 19 bases between them. Germline V gene sequence: CDR1 SGHRS, CDR2 YFSETQ. This CDR3 contains 15 residues. CDR3: CASSPARPTTDEQYF. DNA of the CDR3: TGCGCCAGCAGCCCGGCGCGACCCACAACCGACGAGCAGTACTTC. Variable domain in full (rest from reference TRBV5-1 and TRBJ2-7): KAGVTQTPRYLIKTRGQQVTLSCSPISGHRSVSWYQQTPGQGLQFLFEYFSETQRNKGNFPGRFSGRQFSNSRSEMNVSTLELGDSALYLCASSPARPTTDEQYFGPGTRLTVT.

The chain has TRBV2 and TRBJ2-3, with 10 bases aligning to TRBD2. V shed 6 bases, J shed 2 bases, and the junction held 11 bases outside the gene matches. The germline gives CDR1 SNHLY, CDR2 FYNNEI. This CDR3 has 17 amino acids. CDR3 sequence (DNA): TGTGCCAGCAGCGTAACCGGGACTAGCGTCGACACAGATACGCAGTATTTT. Encoded protein: CASSVTGTSVDTDTQYF.

The V gene is TRBV23-1, the J gene TRBJ1-2, with D unclear. TRBV23-1 has ORF status, its function being uncertain. This CDR3 spans 14 amino acids. V lost 6 bases, J lost 4 bases, and 15 bases lay in between. CDR3 sequence (DNA): TGCGCCAGCAGCGGAACGTCTAGCCCCTATGGCTACACCTTC. Its protein is CASSGTSSPYGYTF.

In this sample, this clonotype turned up many times. This chain links TRBV9 with TRBJ2-2; 7 bases line up with TRBD2. Germline V CDR1 and CDR2: SGDLS, YYNGEE. The CDR3 extends over 12 amino acids. With 5 bases clipped from V and 7 bases from J, the junction kept 2 bases outside the gene matches. CDR3 bases: TGTGCCAGCAGGTCTAGCGGCGGGGAGCTGTTTTTT. Its translation: CASRSSGGELFF.

This clonotype was counted a few times. This chain connects TRBV6-1 to TRBJ1-5; D is possibly TRBD1 (5 bases). Trimming cost V 0 bases and J 11 bases, with 8 bases left between them. Germline V gives CDR1 MNHNS, CDR2 SASEGT. The CDR3 is 12 residues long. The CDR3 nucleotides read TGTGCCAGCAGTGAAGCGGGGCAGTCCCAGCATTTT. Translated, it gives CASSEAGQSQHF.

This chain links TRBV12-3 or TRBV12-4 with TRBJ2-1, with 8 bases identical to TRBD1. CDR3 size: 15 residues. Trimming at V came to 6 bases and at J to 4 bases, leaving 8 bases not matched to a gene. The CDR3 sequence: CASRKRQGLYNEQFF. CDR3 nucleotide sequence: TGTGCCAGCAGAAAACGACAGGGGTTGTACAATGAGCAGTTCTTC.

This clonotype was seen many times. V and J are TRBV9 and TRBJ1-2; 10 nucleotides match TRBD1. The J segment lost 6 bases and the V segment lost 4 bases, leaving 6 bases of the junction unmatched. CDR1 and CDR2 (germline): SGDLS, YYNGEE. The CDR3 runs to 14 residues. The CDR3 nucleotides are TGTGCCAGCAGCCTCCGACAGGGGGCTAATGGCTACACCTTC. Translated: CASSLRQGANGYTF.

This clonotype appeared a few times. The chain is built from TRBV3-1 and TRBJ2-6, with D tentatively TRBD2 (6 bases). Germline lookup yields CDR1 LGHDT and CDR2 YNNKEL (reference sequence). V was clipped by 4 bases and J by 0 bases, with 16 bases between them. The CDR3 consists of 18 residues. The CDR3: CASSRFGGGSSGANVLTF. The CDR3 DNA follows: TGTGCCAGCAGCCGATTTGGGGGAGGAAGCTCTGGGGCCAACGTCCTGACTTTC.

This clonotype was picked up a small number of times. This chain connects TRBV6-5 to TRBJ1-6; the D is unclear. This CDR3 has 13 amino acids. CDR1 is MNHEY, CDR2 SVGAGI, per germline. Trimming took off 0 bases at V and 6 bases at J, with 3 bases between the two ends. CDR3 sequence (DNA): TGTGCCAGCAGTTACTCCGGTAATTCACCCCTCCACTTT. Its protein is CASSYSGNSPLHF.

The chain couples TRBV12-3 or TRBV12-4 to TRBJ2-2; TRBD2 agrees at 9 bases. The CDR3 is 15 amino acids. The V and J ends lost 6 bases and 3 bases, in that order; junction bases with no gene match: 5. DNA of the CDR3: TGTGCCAGCAGCCCGACTAGCGGCTACACCGGGGAGCTGTTTTTT. Encoded protein: CASSPTSGYTGELFF.